This entry features one T cell receptor (beta chain) sequence. MiXCR, run by TCRdb on the 5' RACE reads, gives a single entry per CDR3 protein. The sample shows under 70,000 distinct CDR3 sequences, 15% to 20% of them seen only once. V shed 3 bases and J shed 3 bases, with 6 bases lying between them. Per the germline V gene, CDR1 is WSHSY and CDR2 is SAAADI. CDR3 length equals 12 residues. The entry originates in a study of HIV-infected patients and healthy controls. Sequenced material: CD4+ T cells from blood. The TCR was taken from a human donor in good health. V is TRBV10-2 and J is TRBJ2-7; D is unresolved. This CDR3 is CASSDYRYEQYF. The CDR3 region has the DNA TGCGCCAGCAGTGATTACCGCTACGAGCAGTACTTC.